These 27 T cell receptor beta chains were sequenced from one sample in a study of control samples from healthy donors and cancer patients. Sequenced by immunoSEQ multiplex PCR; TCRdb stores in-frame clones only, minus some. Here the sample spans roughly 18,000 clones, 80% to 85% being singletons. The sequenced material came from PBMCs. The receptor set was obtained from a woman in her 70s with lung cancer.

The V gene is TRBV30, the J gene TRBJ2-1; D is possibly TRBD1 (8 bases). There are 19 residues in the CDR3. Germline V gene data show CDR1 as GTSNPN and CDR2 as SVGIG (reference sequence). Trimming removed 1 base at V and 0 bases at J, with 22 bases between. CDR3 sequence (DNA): TGTGCCTGGAGTGGTCTAATTCAGGGGGCGGGGGACTCCTACAATGAGCAGTTCTTC. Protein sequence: CAWSGLIQGAGDSYNEQFF.

Here the CDR3 reads CASSTGLNTGELFF. In nucleotides, the CDR3 is TGTGCCAGTAGTACAGGATTGAACACCGGGGAGCTGTTTTTT. This sequence joins TRBV19 and TRBJ2-2; D remains ambiguous. From germline, CDR1 is LNHDA and CDR2 SQIVND (reference sequence). V was cut by 4 bases and J by 1 base, with 7 bases left in between. The CDR3 totals 14 residues.

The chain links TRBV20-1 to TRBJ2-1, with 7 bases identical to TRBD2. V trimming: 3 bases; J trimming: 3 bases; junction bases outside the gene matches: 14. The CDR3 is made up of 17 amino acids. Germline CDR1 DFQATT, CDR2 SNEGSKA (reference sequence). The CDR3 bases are TGCAGTGCTAGTCTGTCTTTCCAGCGGGGTTACTACAATGAGCAGTTCTTC. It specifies CSASLSFQRGYYNEQFF.

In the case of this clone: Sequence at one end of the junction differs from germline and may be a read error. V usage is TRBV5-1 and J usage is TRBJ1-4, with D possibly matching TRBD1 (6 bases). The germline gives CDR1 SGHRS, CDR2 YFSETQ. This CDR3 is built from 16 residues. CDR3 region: CAGSLSNGQGNEKLFF. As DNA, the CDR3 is TGCGCCGGCAGCTTGTCTAATGGGCAGGGGAATGAAAAACTGTTTTTT.

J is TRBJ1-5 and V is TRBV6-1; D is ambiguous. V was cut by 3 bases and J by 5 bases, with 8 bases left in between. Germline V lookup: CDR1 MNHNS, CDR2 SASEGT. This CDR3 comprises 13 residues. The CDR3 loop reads CASSDDGYQPQHF. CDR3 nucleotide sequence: TGTGCCAGCAGTGACGATGGGTATCAGCCCCAGCATTTT.

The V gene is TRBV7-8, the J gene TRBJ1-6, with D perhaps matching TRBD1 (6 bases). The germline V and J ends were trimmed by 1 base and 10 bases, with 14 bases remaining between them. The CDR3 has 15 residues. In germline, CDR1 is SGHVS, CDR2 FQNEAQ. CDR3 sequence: CASSLDPQGRSPLHF. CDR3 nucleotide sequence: TGTGCCAGCAGCTTAGACCCCCAGGGGAGGTCACCCCTCCACTTT.

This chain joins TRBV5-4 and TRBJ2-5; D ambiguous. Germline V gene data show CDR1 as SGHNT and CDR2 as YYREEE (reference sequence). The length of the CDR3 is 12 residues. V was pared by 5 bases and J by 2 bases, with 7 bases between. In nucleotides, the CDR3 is TGTGCCAGCAGTCCTTATCAAGAGACCCAGTACTTC. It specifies CASSPYQETQYF.

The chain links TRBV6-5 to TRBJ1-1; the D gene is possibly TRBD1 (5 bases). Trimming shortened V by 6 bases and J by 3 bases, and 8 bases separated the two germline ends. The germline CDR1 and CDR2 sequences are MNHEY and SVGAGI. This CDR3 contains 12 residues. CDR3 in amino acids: CASSQGYTEAFF. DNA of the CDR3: TGTGCCAGCAGCCAGGGCTACACTGAAGCTTTCTTT.

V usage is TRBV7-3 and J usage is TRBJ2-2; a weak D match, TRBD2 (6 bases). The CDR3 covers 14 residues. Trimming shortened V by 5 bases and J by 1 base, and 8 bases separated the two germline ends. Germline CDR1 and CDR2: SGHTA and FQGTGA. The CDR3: CASSLALNTGELFF. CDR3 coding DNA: TGTGCCAGCAGCCTAGCGTTGAACACCGGGGAGCTGTTTTTT. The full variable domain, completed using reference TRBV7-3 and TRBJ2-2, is GAGVSQTPSNKVTEKGKYVELRCDPISGHTALYWYRQSLGQGPEFLIYFQGTGAADDSGLPNDRFFAVRPEGSVSTLKIQRTERGDSAVYLCASSLALNTGELFFGEGSRLTVL.

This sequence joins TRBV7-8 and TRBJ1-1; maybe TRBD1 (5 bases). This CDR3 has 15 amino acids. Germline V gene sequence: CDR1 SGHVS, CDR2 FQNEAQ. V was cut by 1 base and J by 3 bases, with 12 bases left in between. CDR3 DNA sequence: TGTGCCAGCAGCTTAGGGGTCGGGGGGGACACTGAAGCTTTCTTT. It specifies CASSLGVGGDTEAFF.

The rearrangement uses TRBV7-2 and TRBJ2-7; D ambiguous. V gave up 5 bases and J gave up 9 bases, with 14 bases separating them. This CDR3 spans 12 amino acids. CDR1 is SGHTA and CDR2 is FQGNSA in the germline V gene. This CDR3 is CASSPKVWPQYF. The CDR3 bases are TGTGCCAGCAGCCCCAAGGTTTGGCCGCAGTACTTC.

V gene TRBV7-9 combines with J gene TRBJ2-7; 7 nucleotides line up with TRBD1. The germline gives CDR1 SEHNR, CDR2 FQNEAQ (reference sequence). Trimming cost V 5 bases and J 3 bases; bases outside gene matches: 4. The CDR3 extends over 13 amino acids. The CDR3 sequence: CASSRGQNYEQYF. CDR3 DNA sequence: TGTGCCAGCAGCCGGGGACAGAACTACGAGCAGTACTTC.

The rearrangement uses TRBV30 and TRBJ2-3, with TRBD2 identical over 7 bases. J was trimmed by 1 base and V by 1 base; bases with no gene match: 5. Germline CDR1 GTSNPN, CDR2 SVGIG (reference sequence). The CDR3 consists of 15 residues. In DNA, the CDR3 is TGTGCCTGGAGTGCCGGAGCGGGGCGCACAGATACGCAGTATTTT. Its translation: CAWSAGAGRTDTQYF.

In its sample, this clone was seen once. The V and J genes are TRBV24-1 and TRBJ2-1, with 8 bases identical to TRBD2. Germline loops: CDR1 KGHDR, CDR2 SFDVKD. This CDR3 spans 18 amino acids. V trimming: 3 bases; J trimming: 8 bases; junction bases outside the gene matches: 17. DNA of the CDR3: TGTGCCACCAGTGATCTCACTGGAGATAGGACTAGCTTAGATGAGCAGTTCTTC. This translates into CATSDLTGDRTSLDEQFF.

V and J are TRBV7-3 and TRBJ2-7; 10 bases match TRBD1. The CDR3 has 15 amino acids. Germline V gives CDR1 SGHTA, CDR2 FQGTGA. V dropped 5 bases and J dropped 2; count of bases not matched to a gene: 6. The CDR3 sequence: CASSRGQGSPYEQYF. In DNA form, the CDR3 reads TGTGCCAGCAGCAGGGGACAGGGGTCCCCCTACGAGCAGTACTTC.

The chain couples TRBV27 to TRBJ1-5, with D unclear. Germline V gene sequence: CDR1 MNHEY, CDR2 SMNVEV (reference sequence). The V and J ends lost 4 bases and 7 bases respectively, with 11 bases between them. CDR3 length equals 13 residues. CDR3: CASSSTLDQPQHF. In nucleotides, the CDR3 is TGTGCCAGCAGTTCAACCCTTGACCAGCCCCAGCATTTT.

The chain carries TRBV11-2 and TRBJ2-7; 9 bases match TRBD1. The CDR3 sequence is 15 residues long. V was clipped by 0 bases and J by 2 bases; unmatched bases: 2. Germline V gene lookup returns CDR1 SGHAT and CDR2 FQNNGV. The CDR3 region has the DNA TGTGCCAGCAGCTTAGACTACAGGGGGCCCTACGAGCAGTACTTC. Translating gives CASSLDYRGPYEQYF.

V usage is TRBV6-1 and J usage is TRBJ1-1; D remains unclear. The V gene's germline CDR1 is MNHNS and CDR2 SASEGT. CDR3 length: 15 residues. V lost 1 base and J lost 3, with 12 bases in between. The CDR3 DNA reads TGTGCCAGCAGTGAAGGGCGAGGAAGGGACACTGAAGCTTTCTTT. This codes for CASSEGRGRDTEAFF.

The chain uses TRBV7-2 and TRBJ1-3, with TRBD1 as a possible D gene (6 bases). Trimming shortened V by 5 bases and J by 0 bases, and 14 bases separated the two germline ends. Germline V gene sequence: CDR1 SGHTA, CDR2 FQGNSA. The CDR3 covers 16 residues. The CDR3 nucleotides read TGTGCCAGCAGCCAGGACAGTAGCTTCTCTGGAAACACCATATATTTT. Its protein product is CASSQDSSFSGNTIYF.

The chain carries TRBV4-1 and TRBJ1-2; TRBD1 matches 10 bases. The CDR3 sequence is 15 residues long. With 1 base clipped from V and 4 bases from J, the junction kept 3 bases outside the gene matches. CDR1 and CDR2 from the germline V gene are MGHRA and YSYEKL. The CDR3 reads CASSQGQGAVYGYTF. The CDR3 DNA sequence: TGCGCCAGCAGCCAAGGACAGGGGGCGGTCTATGGCTACACCTTC.

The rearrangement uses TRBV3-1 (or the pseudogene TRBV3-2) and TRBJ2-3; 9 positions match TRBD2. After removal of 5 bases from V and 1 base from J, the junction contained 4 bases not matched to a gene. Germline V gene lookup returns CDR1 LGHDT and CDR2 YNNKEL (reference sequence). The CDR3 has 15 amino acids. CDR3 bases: TGTGCCAGCAGCTTTTGGACTAGCGGCACAGATACGCAGTATTTT. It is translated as CASSFWTSGTDTQYF.

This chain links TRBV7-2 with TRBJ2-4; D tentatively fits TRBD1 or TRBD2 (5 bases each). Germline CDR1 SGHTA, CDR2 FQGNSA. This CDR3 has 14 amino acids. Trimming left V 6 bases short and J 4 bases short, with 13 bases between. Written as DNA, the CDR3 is TGTGCCAGCAGTGATCTGAGGGGAAAAAACATTCAGTACTTC. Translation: CASSDLRGKNIQYF.

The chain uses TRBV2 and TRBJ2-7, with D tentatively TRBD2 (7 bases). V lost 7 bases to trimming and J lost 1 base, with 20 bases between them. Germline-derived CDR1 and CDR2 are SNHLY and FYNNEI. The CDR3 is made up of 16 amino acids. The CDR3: CASIGGATPSSYEQYF. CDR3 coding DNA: TGTGCCAGCATTGGGGGGGCGACTCCCTCTTCCTACGAGCAGTACTTC.

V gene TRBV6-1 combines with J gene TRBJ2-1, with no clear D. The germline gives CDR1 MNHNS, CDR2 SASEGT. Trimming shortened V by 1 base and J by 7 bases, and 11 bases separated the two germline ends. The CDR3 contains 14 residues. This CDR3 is CASSEVRAGNEQFF. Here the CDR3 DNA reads TGTGCCAGCAGTGAAGTTCGGGCTGGGAATGAGCAGTTCTTC.

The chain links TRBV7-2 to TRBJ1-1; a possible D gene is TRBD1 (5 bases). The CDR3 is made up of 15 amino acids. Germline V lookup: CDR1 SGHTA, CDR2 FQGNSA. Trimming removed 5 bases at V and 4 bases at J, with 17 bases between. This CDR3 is CASSAAAGRSTEAFF. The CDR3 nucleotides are TGTGCCAGCAGCGCCGCAGCAGGGCGGTCCACTGAAGCTTTCTTT.

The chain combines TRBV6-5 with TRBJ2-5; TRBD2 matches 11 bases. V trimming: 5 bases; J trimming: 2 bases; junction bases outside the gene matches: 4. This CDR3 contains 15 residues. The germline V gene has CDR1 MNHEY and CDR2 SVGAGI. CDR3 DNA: TGTGCCAGCAGTCGGACTAGCGGGCCTCAAGAGACCCAGTACTTC. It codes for CASSRTSGPQETQYF.

CDR3 sequence (DNA): TGCGCCAGCAGCACGGGACCGCTCTCCTACAATGAGCAGTTCTTC. Its translation is CASSTGPLSYNEQFF. V and J are TRBV5-1 and TRBJ2-1, with D tentatively TRBD1 or TRBD2 (5 bases each). Germline loops: CDR1 SGHRS, CDR2 YFSETQ. This CDR3 spans 15 amino acids. Trimming left V 4 bases short and J 0 bases short, with 11 bases between.